The rows below give T cell receptor beta chains drawn from one sample of a study. TCRdb redid the calling of the 5' RACE reads with MiXCR, one entry per CDR3 protein. The sample holds tens of thousands of distinct CDR3 sequences; 17% are singletons and the top ten take under 3%. Source material: naive CD4+ T cells sorted from blood. The origin of the receptors is a female donor with breast cancer. CDR3s include the opening cysteine and the closing phenylalanine or tryptophan. A D gene is named only where the DNA matches it firmly. Size tells how often a clone was seen (once, few, many) or the class of an expanded clone, and some rows leave it out.

J gene,CDR3 length,V gene,D gene,clone size,CDR3 protein,CDR3 DNA
TRBJ1-5,13,TRBV7-2,.,.,CASGVGARQPQHF,TGTGCCAGCGGTGTTGGGGCCCGGCAGCCCCAGCATTTT
TRBJ2-1,15,TRBV4-3,TRBD2,many,CASSQGMSSGRKQFF,TGCGCCAGCAGCCAAGGAATGTCTAGCGGGAGGAAGCAGTTCTTC
TRBJ1-1,9,TRBV5-1,.,few,CASTQAAFF,TGCGCCAGCACGCAGGCAGCTTTCTTT
TRBJ2-7,15,TRBV9,TRBD2,.,CASSVGLASSYEQYF,TGTGCCAGCAGCGTAGGACTAGCGTCCTCCTACGAGCAGTACTTC
TRBJ2-2,14,TRBV7-3,.,.,CASSLGGPTGELFF,TGTGCCAGCAGCTTAGGCGGGCCCACCGGGGAGCTGTTTTTT
TRBJ2-7,12,TRBV18,.,few,CASSPGGDEQYF,TGTGCCAGCTCACCAGGGGGCGACGAGCAGTACTTC
TRBJ2-1,13,TRBV20-1,TRBD2,many,CSANDGRNDEQFF,TGCAGTGCTAACGACGGGAGGAACGATGAGCAGTTCTTC
TRBJ1-1,12,TRBV3-1,.,.,CASSGVGGEAFF,TGTGCCAGCAGCGGGGTCGGGGGTGAAGCTTTCTTT
TRBJ2-1,14,TRBV6-5,.,few,CASSSDTGYNEQFF,TGTGCCAGCAGTTCAGATACAGGGTACAATGAGCAGTTCTTC
TRBJ1-4,14,TRBV29-1,TRBD1,many,CSVGRTGRFEKLFF,TGCAGCGTTGGGCGGACAGGTCGATTCGAAAAACTGTTTTTT
TRBJ2-7,15,TRBV20-1,.,few,CSARAPWGDSYEQYF,TGCAGTGCTAGAGCCCCTTGGGGGGACTCCTACGAGCAGTACTTC
TRBJ1-2,16,TRBV20-1,.,many,CSARGKLSRVRYGYTF,TGCAGTGCTAGAGGGAAGTTGTCTCGAGTCCGATATGGCTACACCTTC
TRBJ2-3,15,TRBV29-1,TRBD2,once,CSLYSGGVLTDTQYF,TGCAGCTTGTATAGCGGGGGAGTTCTTACAGATACGCAGTATTTT
TRBJ2-3,12,TRBV10-3,.,few,CASGQTTDTQYF,TGTGCCAGCGGACAGACCACAGATACGCAGTATTTT
TRBJ1-1,14,TRBV5-5,.,few,CASSLPGWHTEAFF,TGTGCCAGCAGCTTGCCAGGGTGGCACACTGAAGCTTTCTTT
TRBJ2-2,15,TRBV9,.,.,CASSVRWRDTGELFF,TGTGCCAGCAGCGTAAGGTGGAGAGACACCGGGGAGCTGTTTTTT
TRBJ2-5,15,TRBV11-3,.,.,CASSLGAVRQETQYF,TGTGCCAGCAGCTTAGGGGCGGTAAGACAAGAGACCCAGTACTTC
TRBJ1-1,16,TRBV5-1,TRBD1,few,CASSPRQGGRNTEAFF,TGCGCCAGCAGCCCTCGACAGGGGGGGAGGAACACTGAAGCTTTCTTT
TRBJ2-3,16,TRBV11-2,.,.,CASSQRTSGLADTQYF,TGTGCCAGCAGCCAAAGAACTTCGGGCCTGGCAGATACGCAGTATTTT
TRBJ2-1,16,TRBV5-1,.,many,CASSRPSAGDYNEQFF,TGCGCCAGCAGCCGACCCTCAGCGGGCGACTACAATGAGCAGTTCTTC
TRBJ1-2,12,TRBV7-9,.,few,CASSPVWDGYTF,TGTGCCAGCAGCCCGGTGTGGGATGGCTACACCTTC